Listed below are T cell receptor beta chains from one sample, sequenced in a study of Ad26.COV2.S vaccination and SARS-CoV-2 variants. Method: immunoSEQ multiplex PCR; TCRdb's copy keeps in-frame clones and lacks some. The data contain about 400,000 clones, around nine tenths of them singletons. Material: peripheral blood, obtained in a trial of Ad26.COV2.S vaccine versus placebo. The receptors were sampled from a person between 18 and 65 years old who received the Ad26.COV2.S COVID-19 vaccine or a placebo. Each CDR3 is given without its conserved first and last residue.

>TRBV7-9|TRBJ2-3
ASSFKFGLANQMTDTQY
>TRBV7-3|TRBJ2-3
ASSLSADTQY
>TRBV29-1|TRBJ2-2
SVGASGELF
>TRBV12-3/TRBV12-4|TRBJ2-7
ASSSRTRLEQY
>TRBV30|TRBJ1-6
AWSQGRVSPLH
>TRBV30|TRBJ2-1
AWTPVGSGAEQF
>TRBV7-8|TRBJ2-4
ASSLAGAKNIQY
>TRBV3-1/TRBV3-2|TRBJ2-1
ASSQPGEYNEQF
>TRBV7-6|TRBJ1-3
ASSSYPPGNSGNTIY
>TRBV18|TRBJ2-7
ASSPRPRIDESYEQY
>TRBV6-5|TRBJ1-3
ASTTDSGNTIY
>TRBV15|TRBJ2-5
ATSGSAGAGETQY
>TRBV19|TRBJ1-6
ASSIRGRQGSGSPLH
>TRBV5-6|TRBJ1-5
ASSYGTATQPQH
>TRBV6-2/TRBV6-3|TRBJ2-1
ASSSGLAGGYNEQF
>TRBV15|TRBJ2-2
ATKVHTGELF
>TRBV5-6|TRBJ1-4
ASSLWANEKLF
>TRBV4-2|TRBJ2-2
ASSQDPGGTGELF
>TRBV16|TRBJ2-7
ASSQDSFYEQY
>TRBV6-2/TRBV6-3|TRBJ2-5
ASSYLAGGPEVETQY
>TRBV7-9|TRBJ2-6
ASSLVRGLISGANVLT
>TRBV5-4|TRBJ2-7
ASSPGGRDYEQY
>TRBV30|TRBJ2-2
AWSGSEWNTGELF
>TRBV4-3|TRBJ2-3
ASSQGDSRTDTQY
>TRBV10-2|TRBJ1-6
ASSDSWKANSPLH
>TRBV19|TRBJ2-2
ASSIGTGVAGELF
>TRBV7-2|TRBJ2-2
ASTLRGSRNTGELF
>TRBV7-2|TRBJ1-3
ASSNNMGAGNTIY
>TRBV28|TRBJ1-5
ASSSRVGGTQPQH
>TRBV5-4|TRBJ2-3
ASSADRGRITQY
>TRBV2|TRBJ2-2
ASRPSGGAGGELF